A single sample is the source of the 13 T cell receptor beta chains below, sequenced in a study of CD8 T cells in ankylosing spondylitis. Findings and limits, study-wide: What appeared characteristic of ankylosing spondylitis blood was a TCR beta motif of eight highly homologous variants.

MiXCR was run by TCRdb on the 5' RACE reads, yielding one entry per CDR3 protein. Among under 250,000 distinct CDR3 sequences listed, around 6.6% were seen once. No antigen is known for these receptors. Material: blood, either unsorted or a sorted T cell fraction (not recorded which). The receptors shown here come from a male donor with ankylosing spondylitis.

Many counts were recorded for this clonotype. This chain uses TRBV10-3 with TRBJ2-4; perhaps TRBD2 as D (6 bases). Germline assignment: CDR1 ENHRY and CDR2 SYGVKD. Trimming took 6 bases from V and 3 from J, leaving 15 bases between them. This CDR3 is 15 amino acids long. In nucleotides, the CDR3 is TGTGCCATCAGCGCGGGACCGATTAACAAAAACATTCAGTACTTC. Translation: CAISAGPINKNIQYF.

Ten or more counts support this clonotype. The CDR3 here is CASSSDYRSSFYEQFF. CDR3 nucleotide sequence: TGTGCCAGCAGCTCCGACTACAGGAGCAGTTTCTATGAGCAGTTCTTC. V gene TRBV11-2 combines with J gene TRBJ2-1, with D tentatively TRBD1 or TRBD2 (5 bases each). The length of the CDR3 is 16 residues. CDR1 SGHAT and CDR2 FQNNGV come from the germline V gene. The V end lost 4 bases, the J end lost 8 bases, and 21 bases lay between the germline ends.

In this sample, this clonotype turned up many times. The chain combines TRBV7-8 with TRBJ1-2; the D gene is possibly TRBD1 (5 bases). Germline CDR1 is SGHVS and CDR2 is FQNEAQ. V was shortened by 5 bases and J by 4 bases, with 20 bases between the two germline ends. The CDR3 sequence is 16 residues long. The chain's CDR3 is CASSPLRGTSPYGYTF. For the CDR3, the DNA is TGTGCCAGCAGCCCCCTCCGTGGGACCTCACCCTATGGCTACACCTTC.

Ten or more counts support this clonotype. The rearrangement uses TRBV4-1 and TRBJ2-1; 10 bases are shared with TRBD2. The CDR3 is made up of 16 amino acids. With V trimmed by 1 base and J by 7 bases, 7 bases remained unmatched. Per the germline V gene, CDR1 is MGHRA and CDR2 is YSYEKL. The CDR3 here is CASSQGAGGPGNEQFF. CDR3 DNA: TGCGCCAGCAGCCAAGGAGCGGGAGGGCCGGGAAATGAGCAGTTCTTC.

This clonotype was seen many times. CDR3 bases: TGTGCCAGCAGCCCGAAGGTCCCGAACACTGAAGCTTTCTTT. This translates into CASSPKVPNTEAFF. The V and J genes are TRBV14 and TRBJ1-1; D not certain. This CDR3 contains 14 residues. V was clipped by 4 bases and J by 1 base, with 10 bases between them. Germline values: CDR1 SGHDN, CDR2 FVKESK.

In this sample, this clonotype turned up a few times. This chain joins TRBV4-3 and TRBJ2-5, with a weak D call TRBD2 (6 bases). The CDR3 consists of 13 residues. CDR1 and CDR2 from the germline V gene are LGHNA and YSLEER. V was shortened by 1 base and J by 4 bases, with 7 bases between the two germline ends. In DNA form, the CDR3 reads TGCGCCAGCAGCCAAGGGGGGGTAGAGACCCAGTACTTC. Amino acid sequence: CASSQGGVETQYF.

This clonotype was seen at least ten times. This sequence joins TRBV11-2 and TRBJ1-5; D possibly corresponds to TRBD1 (5 bases). V lost 4 bases, J lost 0 bases, and 10 bases lay in between. CDR1 and CDR2 from the germline V gene are SGHAT and FQNNGV. The CDR3 covers 15 residues. The CDR3 region is CASSWGPGSNQPQHF. The DNA for the CDR3 is TGTGCCAGCAGCTGGGGACCGGGTAGCAATCAGCCCCAGCATTTT.

This clonotype was counted ten times or more. The chain recombines TRBV7-9 with TRBJ1-2, with D unclear. V was pared by 4 bases and J by 4 bases, with 19 bases between. Germline V gene sequence: CDR1 SEHNR, CDR2 FQNEAQ (reference sequence). The CDR3 length is 16 residues. CDR3 protein: CASSSSGSEVVYGYTF. The CDR3 DNA sequence: TGTGCCAGCAGCTCTTCGGGGTCGGAGGTGGTCTATGGCTACACCTTC. The variable domain in full, with the rest retrieved from reference TRBV7-9 and TRBJ1-2, is DTGVSQNPRHKITKRGQNVTFRCDPISEHNRLYWYRQTLGQGPEFLTYFQNEAQLEKSRLLSDRFSAERPKGSFSTLEIQRTEQGDSAMYLCASSSSGSEVVYGYTFGSGTRLTVV.

This clonotype came up many times. The chain uses TRBV29-1 and TRBJ2-7; possible D gene TRBD2, 6 bases. V shed 5 bases and J shed 0 bases, with 14 bases lying between them. This CDR3 is 14 amino acids long. Germline assignment: CDR1 SQVTM and CDR2 ANQGSEA. CDR3 in amino acids: CSVFPGELSYEQYF. DNA for the CDR3: TGCAGCGTTTTTCCGGGAGAGCTCTCCTACGAGCAGTACTTC.

This clonotype was counted many times. This chain links TRBV20-1 with TRBJ2-1; a possible D gene is TRBD2 (6 bases). The CDR3 consists of 18 residues. Germline CDR1 DFQATT, CDR2 SNEGSKA (reference sequence). V gave up 3 bases and J gave up 0 bases, with 21 bases separating them. CDR3: CSASRSSARSSSYNEQFF. The CDR3 DNA sequence: TGCAGTGCTAGTCGGTCTAGCGCCCGATCGAGCTCCTACAATGAGCAGTTCTTC.

This clonotype was counted at least ten times. An end of the junction differs from the germline gene, which may be a read error. This rearrangement joins TRBV7-7 to TRBJ2-7; no reliable D call. The CDR3 extends over 13 amino acids. CDR1 is SSHAT, CDR2 FNYEAQ, per germline (reference sequence). Written as DNA, the CDR3 is TGTGCTAGCAGCTTATCTGAACGGGCCGAGCAGTACTTC. Its translation is CASSLSERAEQYF.

This clonotype was seen many times. The chain carries TRBV11-2 and TRBJ1-3; unclear D gene. V was trimmed by 6 bases and J by 4 bases, leaving 4 bases between them. Germline V CDR1 and CDR2: SGHAT, FQNNGV. CDR3 length: 11 amino acids. CDR3 DNA sequence: TGTGCCAGCAGTACCGGAAACACCATATATTTT. Translation gives CASSTGNTIYF. Full variable domain (outside the CDR3, taken from reference TRBV11-2 and TRBJ1-3): EAGVAQSPRYKIIEKRQSVAFWCNPISGHATLYWYQQILGQGPKLLIQFQNNGVVDDSQLPKDRFSAERLKGVDSTLKIQPAKLEDSAVYLCASSTGNTIYFGEGSWLTVV.

The chain has TRBV4-2 and TRBJ1-1, with D perhaps TRBD1 (6 bases). This CDR3 spans 16 amino acids. V lost 3 bases and J 2 bases, leaving 16 bases between the germline ends. Germline CDR1 LGHNA, CDR2 YNFKEQ. CDR3 bases: TGTGCCAGCAGCCATCCGGCCGGGACACGAAACACTGAAGCTTTCTTT. It specifies CASSHPAGTRNTEAFF.